The source of this T cell receptor (beta chain) is a study of T cell responses to AZD1222 COVID-19 vaccine. The CDR3 covers 12 residues. CDR1 is SEHNR, CDR2 FQNEAQ, per germline (reference sequence). V shed 2 bases and J shed 4 bases, with 6 bases lying between them. Measured with immunoSEQ multiplex PCR; TCRdb has only the in-frame clones, and not every one. The profile covers 80,000 to 90,000 clones, with approximately 90% appearing a single time and 5% to 5.5% taken by the ten largest. Concerning this clone: Its antigen is unknown.

Findings and caveats of the study: Among the donors, most were white British and more were female, and clonal diversity was possibly underestimated. Only a handful of AZD1222 recipients, six or seven in all, had baseline seropositivity. Among spike-specific TCRs, nearly half reportedly target unmutated variant regions. Dominant at 160-218 and 743-854, vaccine-associated CD4 TCRs also spanned spike.

Source: peripheral blood, taken on day 0 of AZD1222 vaccination. The chain links TRBV7-9 to TRBJ2-7, with D perhaps TRBD2 (5 bases). The TCR comes from an adult in good health. CDR3 in amino acids: CASSLWEYEQYF. The CDR3 bases are TGTGCCAGCAGCTTATGGGAGTACGAGCAGTACTTC.